This is a list of T cell receptor beta chains from one sample in a study of T cell repertoires in cytomegalovirus infection. A single record per CDR3 protein comes from TCRdb applying MiXCR to the reads. Among 510,000 or so distinct CDR3 sequences listed, approximately 25% were seen once. The sequencing sample was made of PBMCs. The receptor source for this set is a human donor in good health (CMV status not recorded). Some clones in this sample may be carry-over from other donors' samples. CDR3s include the opening cysteine and the closing phenylalanine or tryptophan. Each record gives: D gene, J gene, V gene, clone size, CDR3 protein, CDR3 DNA. A D gene is named only where the DNA matches it firmly. The size field is filled for only some rows; it gives once, few, many or a size class.

D: -
J: TRBJ1-3
V: TRBV6-1
size: -
CDR3: CASSEIGNTIYF
DNA: TGTGCCAGCAGTGAGATCGGAAACACCATATATTTT

D: TRBD1
J: TRBJ1-1
V: TRBV28
size: many
CDR3: CASRRTGGAGTEAFF
DNA: TGTGCCAGCAGAAGGACAGGGGGCGCGGGCACTGAAGCTTTCTTT

D: -
J: TRBJ2-2
V: TRBV19
size: -
CDR3: CASNMIGVNTGELFF
DNA: TGTGCCAGTAATATGATAGGGGTGAACACCGGGGAGCTGTTTTTT

D: -
J: TRBJ2-3
V: TRBV7-2
size: many
CDR3: CASSFSMDTQYF
DNA: TGTGCCAGCAGCTTCTCGATGGATACGCAGTATTTT

D: -
J: TRBJ1-1
V: TRBV7-9
size: few
CDR3: CASSLEAKGSNTEAFF
DNA: TGTGCCAGCAGCTTAGAGGCAAAGGGCTCGAACACTGAAGCTTTCTTT

D: -
J: TRBJ1-4
V: TRBV7-9
size: few
CDR3: CASSLFPRENEKLFF
DNA: TGTGCCAGCAGCTTATTTCCCAGGGAGAATGAAAAACTGTTTTTT

D: -
J: TRBJ2-5
V: TRBV7-6
size: many
CDR3: CASSLSGGPRETQYF
DNA: TGTGCCAGCAGCTTATCTGGCGGTCCGAGGGAGACCCAGTACTTC

D: TRBD2
J: TRBJ2-2
V: TRBV5-4
size: -
CDR3: CASSTSGANTGELFF
DNA: TGTGCCAGCAGCACCAGCGGGGCGAACACCGGGGAGCTGTTTTTT

D: -
J: TRBJ1-1
V: TRBV28
size: -
CDR3: CASSLLLYGGGTEAFF
DNA: TGTGCCAGCAGTTTATTATTGTACGGTGGGGGGACTGAAGCTTTCTTT

D: TRBD2
J: TRBJ2-1
V: TRBV7-8
size: many
CDR3: CASSSTSGSGNEQFF
DNA: TGTGCCAGCAGCTCAACTAGCGGGTCCGGCAATGAGCAGTTCTTC